Each of the 5 T cell receptor beta chains below was sequenced from the same sample in a study of radiotherapy plus CTLA-4 blockade in lung cancer (dated by TCRdb to between 2018 and 2020). Receptors were amplified or captured by the immunoSEQ multiplex PCR assay. TCRdb carries this immuneACCESS record with in-frame sequences only. Its versions omit some clonotypes, under half of them owing to an unresolved V gene in the studies checked, with the rest unexplained. Within this sample are approximately 90,000 clones, with roughly 80% of them counted one time only. The top ten hold 0.65% to 0.9% of the sample. This specimen consisted of peripheral blood, obtained from a patient treated with radiotherapy plus ipilimumab. All receptors derive from a human donor with non-small cell lung cancer who had stable disease on radiotherapy plus ipilimumab.

V gene TRBV7-2 combines with J gene TRBJ1-4; D not resolved. Germline V lookup: CDR1 SGHTA, CDR2 FQGNSA. Trimming removed 5 bases from V and 1 base from J, with 8 bases in between. The CDR3 has 14 residues. In DNA, the CDR3 is TGTGCCAGCAGCCTACATAGAACTAATGAAAAACTGTTTTTT. Amino acid sequence: CASSLHRTNEKLFF.

The chain links TRBV30 to TRBJ2-3, with 9 bases lining up with TRBD2. With V trimmed by 5 bases and J by 4 bases, 4 bases remained unmatched. CDR1 is GTSNPN and CDR2 is SVGIG in the germline V gene (reference sequence). The CDR3 totals 13 residues. The CDR3 DNA reads TGTGCCTGGGCGGGAGGGGGCGCAGATACGCAGTATTTT. Its protein is CAWAGGGADTQYF.

The gene calls are TRBV29-1 and TRBJ1-1, with 8 bases that match TRBD1. CDR1 SQVTM and CDR2 ANQGSEA come from the germline V gene. V lost 2 bases and J lost 1; bases outside the gene matches: 6. This CDR3 comprises 15 residues. CDR3 protein: CSVERDRSKNTEAFF. CDR3 nucleotides: TGCAGCGTTGAACGGGACAGGTCAAAGAACACTGAAGCTTTCTTT.

The chain joins TRBV4-1 to TRBJ1-2, with 12 nucleotides matching TRBD1. Germline V gene data show CDR1 as MGHRA and CDR2 as YSYEKL. Losses at the gene ends were 0 bases for V and 4 bases for J; bases not matched to a gene: 6. CDR3 length: 17 residues. The CDR3 nucleotides read TGCGCCAGCAGCCAAGATACCGGGACAGGGGGCGCCTATGGCTACACCTTC. This codes for CASSQDTGTGGAYGYTF.

This clone was detected only a few times. The V call is TRBV5-6, the J call TRBJ2-6; the D gene could be TRBD1 or TRBD2 (6 bases each). CDR3 size: 19 residues. V lost 4 bases and J 1 base, leaving 21 bases between the germline ends. Germline assignment: CDR1 SGHDT and CDR2 YYEEEE. The CDR3 sequence is CASSRWGAGFGSGANVLTF. The DNA for the CDR3 is TGTGCCAGCAGCCGTTGGGGGGCGGGCTTCGGGTCTGGGGCCAACGTCCTGACTTTC.